This TCR beta chain was documented in a study of T cell responses to AZD1222 COVID-19 vaccine. The CDR3 sequence is 14 residues long. V dropped 3 bases and J dropped 6 bases, with 14 bases sitting between them. Germline-derived CDR1 and CDR2 are KGHDR and SFDVKD. Whole-study findings and limits: The donor group comprised mostly white British people and more females; the analysis possibly underestimated clonal diversity. Spike-specific TCRs gained breadth and depth after people received two AZD1222 doses.

Remarks on this clone: Its cognate antigen is unknown.

Clones were read by immunoSEQ multiplex PCR, and TCRdb kept only the in-frame ones, dropping some. The sample records 95,000 to 110,000 clones, around nine tenths being singletons. The rearrangement uses TRBV24-1 and TRBJ2-7; possibly TRBD2 for D (6 bases). The sequencing used peripheral blood, collected 28 days after the second dose of the MenACWY control vaccine. The sequence derives from an adult who received the MenACWY meningococcal vaccine as a control. The CDR3 coding sequence is TGTGCCACCAGTGATACTTCGGGGGACGCCGAGCAGTACTTC. Its translation is CATSDTSGDAEQYF.